This T cell receptor beta chain was recovered during a study of T cells in Graves' hyperthyroidism and ophthalmopathy. Researchers amplified the TCR beta CDR3 regions from RNA transcripts. First-round RT-PCR targeting the TCR CDR3 was performed with the HTBI primer set. Each CDR3 protein is one row after TCRdb ran MiXCR on the multiplex PCR reads. The sample shows around 450,000 distinct CDR3 sequences, 12% to 15% of them seen only once. This CDR3 has 14 residues. Trimming removed 4 bases from V and 1 base from J, with 9 bases in between. CDR1 SGHRS and CDR2 YFSETQ come from the germline V gene. This sequence was found in a woman under 30 with Graves' hyperthyroidism. The sample comprised blood. This chain connects TRBV5-1 to TRBJ1-5; unclear D gene. Here the CDR3 reads CASSEDPSNQPQHF. The CDR3 region has the DNA TGCGCCAGCAGCGAGGACCCGAGCAATCAGCCCCAGCATTTT.